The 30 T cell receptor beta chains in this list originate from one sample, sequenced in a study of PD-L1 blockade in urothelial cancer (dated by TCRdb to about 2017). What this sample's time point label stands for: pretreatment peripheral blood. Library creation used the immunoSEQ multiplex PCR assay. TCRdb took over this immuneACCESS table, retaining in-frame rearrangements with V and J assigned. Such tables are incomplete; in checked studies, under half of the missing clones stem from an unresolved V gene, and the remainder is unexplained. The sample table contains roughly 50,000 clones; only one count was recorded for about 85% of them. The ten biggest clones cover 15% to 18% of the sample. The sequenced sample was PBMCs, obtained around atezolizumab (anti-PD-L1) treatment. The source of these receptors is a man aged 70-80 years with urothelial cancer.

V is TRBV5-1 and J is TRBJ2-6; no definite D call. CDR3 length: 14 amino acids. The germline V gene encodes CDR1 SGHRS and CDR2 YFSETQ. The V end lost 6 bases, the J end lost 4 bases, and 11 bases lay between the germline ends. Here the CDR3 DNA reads TGCGCCAGCACTCCGACAACGGGGGCCAACGTCCTGACTTTC. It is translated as CASTPTTGANVLTF.

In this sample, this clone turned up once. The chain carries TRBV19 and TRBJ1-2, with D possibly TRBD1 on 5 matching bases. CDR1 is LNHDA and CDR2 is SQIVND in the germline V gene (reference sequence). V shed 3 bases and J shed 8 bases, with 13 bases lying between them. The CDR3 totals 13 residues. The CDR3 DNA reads TGTGCCAGTAGTATCTCCCAGGGAAGGGGCTACACCTTC. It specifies CASSISQGRGYTF.

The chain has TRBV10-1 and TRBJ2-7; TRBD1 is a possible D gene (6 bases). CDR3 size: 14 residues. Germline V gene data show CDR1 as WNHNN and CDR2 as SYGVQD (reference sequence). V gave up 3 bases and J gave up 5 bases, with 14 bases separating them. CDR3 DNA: TGCGCCAGCAGTGACGCTCAGGGGAAGGACGAGCAGTACTTC. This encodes CASSDAQGKDEQYF.

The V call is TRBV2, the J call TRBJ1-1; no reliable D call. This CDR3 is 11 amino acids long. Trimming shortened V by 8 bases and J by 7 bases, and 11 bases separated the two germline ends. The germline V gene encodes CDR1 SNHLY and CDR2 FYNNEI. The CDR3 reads CASGGRLEAFF. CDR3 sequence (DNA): TGTGCCAGCGGAGGTCGGCTTGAAGCTTTCTTT.

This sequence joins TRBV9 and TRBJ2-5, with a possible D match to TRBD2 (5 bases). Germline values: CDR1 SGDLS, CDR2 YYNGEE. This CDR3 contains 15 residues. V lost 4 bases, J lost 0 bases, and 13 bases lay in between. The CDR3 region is CASSPNPGNQETQYF. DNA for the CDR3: TGTGCCAGCAGCCCGAATCCGGGAAACCAAGAGACCCAGTACTTC.

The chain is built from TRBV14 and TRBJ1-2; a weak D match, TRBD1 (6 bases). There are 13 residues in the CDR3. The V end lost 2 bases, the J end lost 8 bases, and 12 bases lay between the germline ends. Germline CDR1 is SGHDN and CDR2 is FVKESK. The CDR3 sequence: CASSQQGLGGYTF. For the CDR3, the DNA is TGTGCCAGCAGCCAACAGGGGTTGGGCGGCTACACCTTC.

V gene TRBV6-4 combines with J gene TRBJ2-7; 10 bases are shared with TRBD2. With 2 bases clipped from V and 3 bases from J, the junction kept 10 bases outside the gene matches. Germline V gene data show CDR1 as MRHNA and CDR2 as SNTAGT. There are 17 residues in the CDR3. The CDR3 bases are TGTGCCAGCAGTGACCTCGGGGGACTAGCGTCTAACTACGAGCAGTACTTC. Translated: CASSDLGGLASNYEQYF.

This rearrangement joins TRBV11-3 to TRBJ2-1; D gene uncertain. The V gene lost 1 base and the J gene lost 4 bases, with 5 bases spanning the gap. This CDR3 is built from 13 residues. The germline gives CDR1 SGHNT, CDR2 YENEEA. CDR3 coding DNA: TGTGCCAGCAGCTTAGGGCTGTACAATGAGCAGTTCTTC. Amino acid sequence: CASSLGLYNEQFF.

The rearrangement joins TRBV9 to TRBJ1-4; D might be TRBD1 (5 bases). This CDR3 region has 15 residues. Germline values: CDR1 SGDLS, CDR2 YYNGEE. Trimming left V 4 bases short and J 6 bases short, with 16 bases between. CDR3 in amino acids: CASSPGGRADEKLFF. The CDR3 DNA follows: TGTGCCAGCAGCCCCGGCGGCAGGGCGGATGAAAAACTGTTTTTT.

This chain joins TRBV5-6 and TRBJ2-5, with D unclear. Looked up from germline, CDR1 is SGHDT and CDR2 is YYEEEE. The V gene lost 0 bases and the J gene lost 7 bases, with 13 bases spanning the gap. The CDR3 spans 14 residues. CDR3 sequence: CASSLAAGPSTQYF. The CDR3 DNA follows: TGTGCCAGCAGCTTGGCGGCAGGCCCGTCGACCCAGTACTTC.

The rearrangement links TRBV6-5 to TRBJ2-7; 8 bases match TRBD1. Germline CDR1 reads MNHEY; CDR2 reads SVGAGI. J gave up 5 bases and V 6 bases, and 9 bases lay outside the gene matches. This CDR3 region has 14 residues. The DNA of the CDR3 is TGTGCCAGCAGGGCCTCAGGGGGCGTAAACGAGCAGTACTTC. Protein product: CASRASGGVNEQYF.

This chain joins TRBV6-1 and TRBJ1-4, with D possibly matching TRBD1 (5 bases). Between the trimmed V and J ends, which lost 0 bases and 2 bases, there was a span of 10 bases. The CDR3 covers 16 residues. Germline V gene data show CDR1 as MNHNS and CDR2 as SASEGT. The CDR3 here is CASSEAIGGTNEKLFF. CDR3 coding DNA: TGTGCCAGCAGTGAAGCGATCGGGGGTACTAATGAAAAACTGTTTTTT.

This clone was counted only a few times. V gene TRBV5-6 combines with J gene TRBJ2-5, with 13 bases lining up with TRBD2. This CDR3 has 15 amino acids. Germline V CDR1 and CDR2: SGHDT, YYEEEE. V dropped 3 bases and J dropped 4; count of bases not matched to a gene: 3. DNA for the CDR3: TGTGCCAGCAGCTGGACTAGCGGGAGCTTAGAGACCCAGTACTTC. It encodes CASSWTSGSLETQYF. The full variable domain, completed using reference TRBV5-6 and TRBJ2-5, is DAGVTQSPTHLIKTRGQQVTLRCSPKSGHDTVSWYQQALGQGPQFIFQYYEEEERQRGNFPDRFSGHQFPNYSSELNVNALLLGDSALYLCASSWTSGSLETQYFGPGTRLLVL.

In DNA, the CDR3 is TGTGCCAGTAGTCCAAGACTAGCGGCTTCCTACGAGCAGTACTTC. Protein: CASSPRLAASYEQYF. This chain uses TRBV19 with TRBJ2-7; the match to TRBD2 covers 9 bases. The ends lost 5 bases at V and 1 base at J; junction bases unmatched: 6. This CDR3 region has 15 residues. From germline, CDR1 is LNHDA and CDR2 SQIVND (reference sequence).

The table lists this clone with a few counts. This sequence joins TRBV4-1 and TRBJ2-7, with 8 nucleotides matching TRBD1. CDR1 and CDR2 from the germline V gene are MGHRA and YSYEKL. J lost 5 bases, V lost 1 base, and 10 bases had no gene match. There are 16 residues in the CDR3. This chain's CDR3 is CASSQADQGAWNEQYF. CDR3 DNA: TGCGCCAGCAGCCAAGCCGATCAGGGGGCATGGAACGAGCAGTACTTC.

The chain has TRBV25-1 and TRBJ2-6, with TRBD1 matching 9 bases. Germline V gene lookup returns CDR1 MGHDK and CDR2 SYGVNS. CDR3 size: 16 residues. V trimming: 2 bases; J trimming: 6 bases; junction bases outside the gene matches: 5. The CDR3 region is CASSEMGQGEANVLTF. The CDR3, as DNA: TGTGCCAGCAGTGAAATGGGACAGGGTGAGGCCAACGTCCTGACTTTC.

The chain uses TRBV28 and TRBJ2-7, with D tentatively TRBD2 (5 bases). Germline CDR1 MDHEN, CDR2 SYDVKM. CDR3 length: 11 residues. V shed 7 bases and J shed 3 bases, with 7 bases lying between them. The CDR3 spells CASMGVYEQYF. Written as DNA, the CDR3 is TGTGCCAGCATGGGAGTCTACGAGCAGTACTTC. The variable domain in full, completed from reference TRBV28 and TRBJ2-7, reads DVKVTQSSRYLVKRTGEKVFLECVQDMDHENMFWYRQDPGLGLRLIYFSYDVKMKEKGDIPEGYSVSREKKERFSLILESASTNQTSMYLCASMGVYEQYFGPGTRLTVT.

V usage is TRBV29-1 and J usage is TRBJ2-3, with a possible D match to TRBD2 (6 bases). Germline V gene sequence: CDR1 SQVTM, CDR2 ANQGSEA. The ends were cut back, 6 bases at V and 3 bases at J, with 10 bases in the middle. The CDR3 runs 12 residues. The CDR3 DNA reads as TGCAGCGTCTTACTAGCAACAGATACGCAGTATTTT. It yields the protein CSVLLATDTQYF.

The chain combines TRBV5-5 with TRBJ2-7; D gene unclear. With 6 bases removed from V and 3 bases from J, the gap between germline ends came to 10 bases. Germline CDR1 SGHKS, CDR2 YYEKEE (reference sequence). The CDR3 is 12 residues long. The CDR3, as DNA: TGTGCCAGCAATGGCCCATACTACGAGCAGTACTTC. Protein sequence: CASNGPYYEQYF.

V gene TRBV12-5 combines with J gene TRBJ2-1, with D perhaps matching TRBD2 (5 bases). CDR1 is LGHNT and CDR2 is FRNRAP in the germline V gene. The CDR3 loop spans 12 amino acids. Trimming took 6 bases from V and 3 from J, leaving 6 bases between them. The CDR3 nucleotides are TGTGCTAGTGGCCGGGACTACAATGAGCAGTTCTTC. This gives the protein CASGRDYNEQFF.

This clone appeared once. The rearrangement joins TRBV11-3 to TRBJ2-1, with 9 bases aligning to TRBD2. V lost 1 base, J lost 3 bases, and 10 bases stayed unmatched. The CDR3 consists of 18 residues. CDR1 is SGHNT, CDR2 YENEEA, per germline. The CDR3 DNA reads TGTGCCAGCAGCTTAGGTACGCGGGAGGGGCTGAACTACAATGAGCAGTTCTTC. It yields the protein CASSLGTREGLNYNEQFF.

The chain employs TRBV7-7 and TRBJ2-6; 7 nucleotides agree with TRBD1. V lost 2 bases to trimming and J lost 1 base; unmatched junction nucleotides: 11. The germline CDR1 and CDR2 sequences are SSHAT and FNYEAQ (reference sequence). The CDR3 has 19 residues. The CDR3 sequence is CASSLMDRNLPSGANVLTF. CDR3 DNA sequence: TGTGCCAGCAGCTTAATGGACAGGAACCTTCCTTCTGGGGCCAACGTCCTGACTTTC.

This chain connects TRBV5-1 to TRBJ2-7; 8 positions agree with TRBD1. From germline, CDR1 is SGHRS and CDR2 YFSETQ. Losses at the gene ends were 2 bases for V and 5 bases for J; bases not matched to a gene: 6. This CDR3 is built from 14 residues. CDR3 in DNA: TGCGCCAGCAGCTTAATGACAGGGGTAAACGAGCAGTACTTC. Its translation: CASSLMTGVNEQYF. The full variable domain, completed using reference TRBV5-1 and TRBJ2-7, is KAGVTQTPRYLIKTRGQQVTLSCSPISGHRSVSWYQQTPGQGLQFLFEYFSETQRNKGNFPGRFSGRQFSNSRSEMNVSTLELGDSALYLCASSLMTGVNEQYFGPGTRLTVT.

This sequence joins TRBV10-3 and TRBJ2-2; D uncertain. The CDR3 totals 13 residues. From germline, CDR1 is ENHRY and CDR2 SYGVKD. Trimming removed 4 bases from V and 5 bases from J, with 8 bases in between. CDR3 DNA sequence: TGTGCCATCAGTGCGGAGCAAACCGGGGAGCTGTTTTTT. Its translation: CAISAEQTGELFF.

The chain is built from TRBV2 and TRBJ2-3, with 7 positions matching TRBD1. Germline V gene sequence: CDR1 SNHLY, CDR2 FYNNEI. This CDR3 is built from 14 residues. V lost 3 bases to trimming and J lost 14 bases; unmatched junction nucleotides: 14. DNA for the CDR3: TGTGCCAGCAGTGAGCGGCTAGGGGGCGGATACGCGTATTTT. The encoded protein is CASSERLGGGYAYF.

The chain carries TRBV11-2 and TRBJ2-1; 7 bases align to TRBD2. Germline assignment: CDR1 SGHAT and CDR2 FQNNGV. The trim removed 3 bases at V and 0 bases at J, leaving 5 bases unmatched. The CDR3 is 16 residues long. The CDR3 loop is CASSFGGGSSYNEQFF. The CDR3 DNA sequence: TGTGCCAGCAGCTTTGGGGGAGGGAGCTCCTACAATGAGCAGTTCTTC. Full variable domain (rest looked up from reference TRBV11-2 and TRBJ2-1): EAGVAQSPRYKIIEKRQSVAFWCNPISGHATLYWYQQILGQGPKLLIQFQNNGVVDDSQLPKDRFSAERLKGVDSTLKIQPAKLEDSAVYLCASSFGGGSSYNEQFFGPGTRLTVL.

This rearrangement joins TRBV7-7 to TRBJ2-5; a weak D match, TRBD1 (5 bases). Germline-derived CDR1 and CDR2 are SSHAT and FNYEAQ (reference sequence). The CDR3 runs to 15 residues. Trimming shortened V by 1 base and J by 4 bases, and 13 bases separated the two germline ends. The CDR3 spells CASSLEVGERETQYF. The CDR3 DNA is TGTGCCAGCAGCTTAGAAGTAGGGGAAAGAGAGACCCAGTACTTC.

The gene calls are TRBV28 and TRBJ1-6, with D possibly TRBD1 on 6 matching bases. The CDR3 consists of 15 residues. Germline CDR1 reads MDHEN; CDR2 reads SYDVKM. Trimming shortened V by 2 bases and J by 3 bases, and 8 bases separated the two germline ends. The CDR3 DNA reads TGTGCCAGCAGTTTACTGACAGGCTATAATTCACCCCTCCACTTT. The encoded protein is CASSLLTGYNSPLHF.

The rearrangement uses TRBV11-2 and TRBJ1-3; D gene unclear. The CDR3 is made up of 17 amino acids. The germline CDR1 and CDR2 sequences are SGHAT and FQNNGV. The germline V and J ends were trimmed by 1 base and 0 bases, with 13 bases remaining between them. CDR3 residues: CASSLGGGVISGNTIYF. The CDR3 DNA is TGTGCCAGCAGCTTAGGAGGAGGTGTGATCTCTGGAAACACCATATATTTT.

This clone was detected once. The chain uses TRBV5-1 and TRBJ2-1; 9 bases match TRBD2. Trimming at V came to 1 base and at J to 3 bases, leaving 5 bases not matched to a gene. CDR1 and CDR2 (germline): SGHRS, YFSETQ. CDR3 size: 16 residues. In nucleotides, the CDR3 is TGCGCCAGCAGCTTGAGTCCTAGCGGGAACTACAATGAGCAGTTCTTC. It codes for CASSLSPSGNYNEQFF.